This T cell receptor beta chain was documented in a study of OX40 agonist ivuxolimab in advanced cancers. In the study overall: In this cohort, patients received ivuxolimab, an agonistic anti-OX40 (CD134) antibody. Partial responses, seen in three patients, involved one hepatocellular carcinoma and two cutaneous melanomas. Overall study findings and caveats: Among the least clonally expanded were partial responders at 0.1-3.0 mg/kg.

Method: immunoSEQ multiplex PCR; TCRdb's copy keeps in-frame clones and lacks some. Found here are about 99,000 clones, roughly 91% of them singletons; the top ten hold 0.3% to 0.4%. Germline CDR1 reads WSHSY; CDR2 reads SAAADI. Germline trimming cut 6 bases from V and 11 bases from J; bases unmatched to any gene: 3. This CDR3 is built from 11 residues. As for this clone: The antigen is unknown.

The receptor was isolated from an adult with an advanced solid tumor such as melanoma, head and neck, liver or kidney cancer. The chain joins TRBV10-2 to TRBJ2-1, with TRBD2 matching 8 bases. Sequences were derived from CD4+ or CD8+ T cells sorted from blood, sampled in a trial of the OX40 agonist ivuxolimab. Here the CDR3 DNA reads TGCGCCAGCAGACTAGCGGACCAGCAGTTCTTC. This encodes CASRLADQQFF.